This TCR beta chain was documented in a study of CD8 T cells in Susac syndrome. RNA amounts of roughly 0.45 to 1 ug underwent reverse transcription with random hexamers. Amplification of the TCR beta CDR3 was carried out by immunoSEQ multiplex PCR, which spanned a total of 54 Vbeta and 13 Jbeta segments. One entry per CDR3 protein results from TCRdb running MiXCR on the immunoSEQ multiplex PCR reads. The table records roughly 330,000 distinct CDR3 sequences, roughly 94% of them present only once. TCR beta sequences were obtained from blood CD8+ and CD4+ T cells. The multiple sclerosis controls were treatment-naive patients, and their relapsing-remitting disease was stable or active. Sequenced input: CD4+ T cells from PBMCs. The sequence came from a human donor with multiple sclerosis.

CDR3 coding DNA: TGTGCCAGCAGCCCCCCGACTAGTGGCACCGGGGAGCTGTTTTTT. Translated, it gives CASSPPTSGTGELFF. This sequence joins TRBV7-2 and TRBJ2-2; D is possibly TRBD2 (6 bases). This CDR3 has 15 amino acids. V lost 5 bases and J lost 4, with 14 bases in between. Germline loops: CDR1 SGHTA, CDR2 FQGNSA.